Here is one T cell receptor (beta chain) with its context. Its specific antigen is unknown. It has no much larger one-base neighbor in the sample; base qualities were not kept. The sample belongs to a study of blood T cells in healthy people across ages (dated by TCRdb to between 2015 and 2016). Study-level background: In model experiments, template switching captured about one uniquely barcoded TCR beta cDNA molecule for every two T cells. The study measured age-related changes in TCR beta repertoire diversity using deep sequencing normalized with unique cDNA molecular identifiers. The donors were split into four age groups: young (average about 16 years), middle-aged (39), aged (more than 60) and long-lived (roughly 88). To avoid experimental bias, donors of different ages were distributed randomly across sequencing lanes. For two donors (one aged 18 to 30 and one aged 80 or older), the study analyzed two additional independent replicas of 1 million unique cDNA reads from the same blood draw.

The investigation overall reported the following: The percentage of naive T cells measured by flow cytometry correlated strongly with observed TCR beta diversity. Because profiling used bulk unsorted PBMCs, naive and antigen-experienced compartments could not be compared conclusively. Total diversity estimates from one million sequenced T cells were considered lower bounds and underestimates. Donor CMV infection status was unknown, potentially confounding age-related changes in expanded clonotypes. As age increased, observed TCR beta diversity per million T cells dropped in a roughly linear way, and a significant reduction was already evident by age about 40. Compared with the aged group, more naive CD4+ T cells, fewer expanded clones and increased TCR diversity were shown by the long-lived group, suggesting age selection.

The germline V gene provides CDR1 ENHRY and CDR2 SYGVKD. V and J are trimmed by 0 bases and 0 bases, and the gene matches miss 9 bases of the junction. The CDR3 contains 18 residues, cysteine and phenylalanine counted. This entry keeps only the CDR3 DNA: 54 bases, framed from base 1. The library was prepared using 5' RACE. Sequencing used an Illumina HiSeq 2500. The second PCR ran for about 7 to 11 cycles and used a J-beta primer mix along with a sample-barcoded 5' primer. A template-switch 5' adaptor carrying 12 random nucleotides introduced a unique molecular identifier onto each TCR beta cDNA molecule. Each sample yielded at least 2.5 million CDR3-containing paired-end reads. First-strand cDNA was synthesized from all RNA with the Mint cDNA synthesis kit, primed by a TRBC-specific oligonucleotide. Following uracil-DNA glycosylase treatment, a first 18-cycle PCR with universal primers M1SS and BC2_uni_R was performed on all cDNA. In the original analysis: For normalization, 1 million high-quality reads, each with a distinct molecular identifier, were randomly selected from each sample. Instead of being binned into consensus sequences, reads with shared molecular identifiers were discarded. MiTCR, with a Q25 quality threshold and the strictest error-elimination algorithm, was used for CDR3 identification, clonotype clustering and error correction. A nonparametric unseen species model with Euler transformation was used to estimate a lower bound on total TCR beta diversity. TCRdb passed the public sequencing reads through fastp at Q25 and MiXCR, retaining productive beta sequences. Identical CDR3 proteins give one entry, which carries the most common genes and DNA. It is TCRdb's table, rather than the study itself, that gives the V and J calls and clone size. The sample table shows around 1.7 million distinct CDR3 sequences, and 28% are seen once. 6.5% to 8.5% of the sample comes from the top ten.

Donors were 30 to 45 systemically healthy Caucasian individuals from Russia aged roughly 6 to 90 years. Around 10 milliliters of peripheral blood were collected from each donor into EDTA-treated Vacutainer tubes. Ficoll-Paque density-gradient centrifugation was used to isolate PBMCs, with at least 6.5 million per sample. Total RNA was extracted from PBMCs with Trizol reagent, with at least 5.5 micrograms obtained per sample. For every donor, an aliquot of PBMCs went through flow cytometry to measure the percentages of naive CD45RAhigh/CD27high T cells. Material for sequencing was blood. This receptor was obtained from a woman aged 25 to 39 in good health. The V gene is TRBV10-3 and the J gene is TRBJ2-5, and 8 junctional nucleotides match TRBD2. The CDR3 here reads CAISESIVTSGYQETQYF. The nucleotide sequence is given as TGTGCCATCAGTGAGTCGATTGTAACTAGCGGATACCAAGAGACCCAGTACTTC.